This T cell receptor (beta chain) is drawn from a study of blood T cell repertoires in COVID-19. Overall study: There were acute and convalescent COVID-19 samples, and they came from the United States, Italy and Spain. Sample material is recorded as cDNA or gDNA derived from T cells, B-cell-depleted T cells, or PBMCs.

Original analysis: It was from reference gene primer amplification that nucleated cell counts were estimated. The method was immunoSEQ multiplex PCR; TCRdb's version includes in-frame clones alone and lacks a portion of them. The DNA gave D and trimming, while V, J and clone size come from that table. In the table there are under 200,000 clones, approximately 85% of which are singletons. Sequencing was done on a sample of peripheral blood. The receptor's source is a woman older than 75 with acute or convalescent COVID-19.

CDR3 DNA sequence: TGTGCCAGTAAGTGGACAGTAGGTGAAAAACTGTTTTTT. This gives the protein CASKWTVGEKLFF. This sequence joins TRBV2 and TRBJ1-4, with D tentatively TRBD1 (6 bases). Per germline, CDR1 SNHLY and CDR2 FYNNEI. The CDR3 is 13 amino acids. V was shortened by 9 bases and J by 7 bases, with 15 bases between the two germline ends.